Following are 24 T cell receptor beta chains from one sample sequenced in a study of blood T cell repertoires in COVID-19. Libraries were prepared by immunoSEQ multiplex PCR; TCRdb keeps only in-frame clonotypes and omits some of them. Of hundreds of thousands of clones in the sample, roughly 90% were seen once. Sequencing used peripheral blood. Every receptor here comes from a man between 18 and 29 years old with active or convalescent COVID-19.

This rearrangement joins TRBV9 to TRBJ2-2; 10 bases fit TRBD1. The CDR3 extends over 17 amino acids. Trimming cost V 3 bases and J 1 base; bases outside gene matches: 6. The germline CDR1 and CDR2 sequences are SGDLS and YYNGEE. The CDR3 DNA follows: TGTGCCAGCAGCGACTCTCGGGACAGGGGGAACACCGGGGAGCTGTTTTTT. Translated: CASSDSRDRGNTGELFF.

J is TRBJ2-3 and V is TRBV3-1 (or the pseudogene TRBV3-2); 7 bases align to TRBD2. Germline loops: CDR1 LGHDT, CDR2 YNNKEL (reference sequence). With V trimmed by 5 bases and J by 4 bases, 12 bases remained unmatched. This CDR3 has 16 residues. The CDR3 protein is CASSAQPSGGPDTQYF. The CDR3 DNA sequence: TGTGCCAGCAGCGCGCAACCTAGCGGAGGTCCAGATACGCAGTATTTT.

This clone was counted a few times. This rearrangement joins TRBV5-1 to TRBJ2-7; tentative D call: TRBD1 (5 bases). In germline, CDR1 is SGHRS, CDR2 YFSETQ. The CDR3 contains 12 residues. V was clipped by 1 base and J by 6 bases, with 8 bases between them. The CDR3 protein is CASSLNQGEQYF. The CDR3 nucleotides are TGCGCCAGCAGCTTGAACCAGGGCGAGCAGTACTTC.

The chain recombines TRBV7-3 with TRBJ2-3, with TRBD2 as a possible D gene (6 bases). Per the germline V gene, CDR1 is SGHTA and CDR2 is FQGTGA. The CDR3 consists of 15 residues. V dropped 4 bases and J dropped 0 bases, with 11 bases sitting between them. The CDR3 here is CASSSDGGSTDTQYF. The CDR3 DNA is TGTGCCAGCAGCTCGGACGGGGGAAGCACAGATACGCAGTATTTT.

The table lists this clone with a few counts. The V and J genes are TRBV11-2 and TRBJ1-2; 10 nucleotides match TRBD1. The V gene end was trimmed by 5 bases and the J gene end by 4 bases; junction bases not matched to a gene: 10. The germline V gene encodes CDR1 SGHAT and CDR2 FQNNGV. This CDR3 region has 16 residues. The CDR3 region has the DNA TGTGCCAGCAGCCCTAGGGGGACAGGGGTTTTCTATGGCTACACCTTC. Its protein product is CASSPRGTGVFYGYTF. The complete variable domain, with remaining parts taken from reference TRBV11-2 and TRBJ1-2, reads EAGVAQSPRYKIIEKRQSVAFWCNPISGHATLYWYQQILGQGPKLLIQFQNNGVVDDSQLPKDRFSAERLKGVDSTLKIQPAKLEDSAVYLCASSPRGTGVFYGYTFGSGTRLTVV.

This chain links TRBV10-1 with TRBJ2-5; 12 positions match TRBD2. This CDR3 contains 15 residues. Trimming at V came to 6 bases and at J to 5 bases, leaving 7 bases not matched to a gene. CDR1 is WNHNN and CDR2 is SYGVQD in the germline V gene (reference sequence). DNA for the CDR3: TGCGCCAGCAGCTTCCTAGCGGGGGGGCAGGAGACCCAGTACTTC. It translates to CASSFLAGGQETQYF.

The V call is TRBV2, the J call TRBJ1-6; 10 nucleotides agree with TRBD1. Germline assignment: CDR1 SNHLY and CDR2 FYNNEI. The CDR3 totals 14 residues. The ends lost 7 bases at V and 7 bases at J; junction bases unmatched: 4. CDR3 sequence (DNA): TGTGCCAGCACTGGGGACAGGGGAAATTCACCCCTCCACTTT. It yields the protein CASTGDRGNSPLHF.

The CDR3 loop is CASGRGTEAFF. CDR3 sequence (DNA): TGTGCCAGCGGGCGGGGCACTGAAGCTTTCTTT. The rearrangement uses TRBV9 and TRBJ1-1; no reliable D call. Trimming removed 7 bases at V and 4 bases at J, with 8 bases between. The CDR3 runs to 11 residues. The germline gives CDR1 SGDLS, CDR2 YYNGEE.

This chain connects TRBV29-1 to TRBJ2-7; tentative D call: TRBD1 (5 bases). The CDR3 covers 14 residues. V shed 6 bases and J shed 0 bases, with 15 bases lying between them. Germline CDR1 SQVTM, CDR2 ANQGSEA. The CDR3 sequence is CSVTGVRGSYEQYF. In DNA form, the CDR3 reads TGCAGCGTCACAGGCGTCCGAGGCTCCTACGAGCAGTACTTC.

The chain employs TRBV14 and TRBJ1-1; weak D call: TRBD1 (6 bases). In germline, CDR1 is SGHDN, CDR2 FVKESK. This CDR3 is built from 17 residues. V was cut by 0 bases and J by 4 bases, with 18 bases left in between. The CDR3 DNA reads as TGTGCCAGCAGCCAAGAAGAAGGGGCGCAGGGGTTCACTGAAGCTTTCTTT. This gives the protein CASSQEEGAQGFTEAFF. The variable domain in full, completed from reference TRBV14 and TRBJ1-1, reads EAGVTQFPSHSVIEKGQTVTLRCDPISGHDNLYWYRRVMGKEIKFLLHFVKESKQDESGMPNNRFLAERTGGTYSTLKVQPAELEDSGVYFCASSQEEGAQGFTEAFFGQGTRLTVV.

The V gene is TRBV28, the J gene TRBJ1-3, with D possibly TRBD1 on 5 matching bases. CDR3 size: 13 residues. Trimming shortened V by 7 bases and J by 4 bases, and 11 bases separated the two germline ends. Germline V gives CDR1 MDHEN, CDR2 SYDVKM. CDR3 loop: CASKLNRGNTIYF. CDR3 bases: TGTGCCAGCAAATTAAACAGGGGAAACACCATATATTTT.

V usage is TRBV10-2 and J usage is TRBJ2-4; D remains unclear. The length of the CDR3 is 11 residues. Trimming took off 6 bases at V and 6 bases at J, with 6 bases between the two ends. Germline V CDR1 and CDR2: WSHSY, SAAADI. CDR3 residues: CASRSGNIQYF. The CDR3 nucleotides are TGCGCCAGCAGGTCGGGAAACATTCAGTACTTC.

This chain joins TRBV7-2 and TRBJ1-4, with a weak D call TRBD1 (5 bases). CDR3 length equals 16 residues. Trimming removed 5 bases from V and 0 bases from J, with 13 bases in between. Germline loops: CDR1 SGHTA, CDR2 FQGNSA. The CDR3 here is CASSRVSTATNEKLFF. Here the CDR3 DNA reads TGTGCCAGCAGCCGCGTGTCGACAGCAACTAATGAAAAACTGTTTTTT.

This chain joins TRBV5-5 and TRBJ1-2; 10 bases align to TRBD1. Germline CDR1 reads SGHKS; CDR2 reads YYEKEE (reference sequence). Germline trimming cut 0 bases from V and 3 bases from J; bases unmatched to any gene: 8. This CDR3 is built from 17 residues. CDR3 sequence: CASSLVDRGRLDYGYTF. Written as DNA, the CDR3 is TGTGCCAGCAGCTTGGTAGACAGGGGGCGTTTGGACTATGGCTACACCTTC.

The chain uses TRBV19 and TRBJ2-3; the match to TRBD2 covers 9 bases. The CDR3 has 19 amino acids. Unmatched junction bases numbered 13, after V lost 2 bases and J lost 1 base. Germline CDR1 is LNHDA and CDR2 is SQIVND (reference sequence). CDR3 protein: CASSIRRLAALPRTDTQYF. The DNA for the CDR3 is TGTGCCAGTAGTATACGGCGACTAGCGGCCCTACCACGCACAGATACGCAGTATTTT.

The CDR3 spells CASSPYTLLAGGPYNEQFF. DNA of the CDR3: TGTGCCAGCAGTCCCTATACCCTACTAGCGGGAGGTCCATACAATGAGCAGTTCTTC. The chain is built from TRBV7-2 and TRBJ2-1; 12 nucleotides align to TRBD2. V lost 6 bases and J lost 4; bases outside the gene matches: 16. Germline loops: CDR1 SGHTA, CDR2 FQGNSA. The length of the CDR3 is 19 residues.

The chain employs TRBV27 and TRBJ2-7; 9 bases align to TRBD1. CDR1 MNHEY and CDR2 SMNVEV come from the germline V gene (reference sequence). This CDR3 contains 15 residues. Losses at the gene ends were 5 bases for V and 3 bases for J; bases not matched to a gene: 8. Here the CDR3 DNA reads TGTGCCAGCAGTCATACAGGGGGCCGGGACTACGAGCAGTACTTC. It specifies CASSHTGGRDYEQYF.

This clone came up a few times. The CDR3 here is CASRTVTGNSYEQYF. DNA of the CDR3: TGCGCCAGCAGAACCGTGACAGGGAACTCCTACGAGCAGTACTTC. The chain couples TRBV10-2 to TRBJ2-7; 7 bases match TRBD1. CDR3 length: 15 amino acids. With V trimmed by 6 bases and J by 0 bases, 8 bases remained unmatched. Germline V gene data show CDR1 as WSHSY and CDR2 as SAAADI.

This chain uses TRBV28 with TRBJ2-2; 9 bases match TRBD1. CDR1 MDHEN and CDR2 SYDVKM come from the germline V gene. The V and J ends lost 5 bases and 5 bases, in that order; junction bases with no gene match: 3. CDR3 size: 14 residues. CDR3 protein: CASSGGTGTGELFF. As DNA, the CDR3 is TGTGCCAGCAGTGGGGGGACAGGGACCGGGGAGCTGTTTTTT.

The gene calls are TRBV15 and TRBJ2-1, with 8 nucleotides matching TRBD2. V was clipped by 0 bases and J by 6 bases; unmatched bases: 4. Germline CDR1 is LNHNV and CDR2 is YYDKDF (reference sequence). This CDR3 region has 15 residues. The CDR3, as DNA: TGTGCCACCAGCAGAGATGGCGCGGGAGGCAATGAGCAGTTCTTC. This translates into CATSRDGAGGNEQFF.

This clone was detected once. J is TRBJ1-6 and V is TRBV25-1; the D is unclear. V lost 4 bases to trimming and J lost 0 bases, with 4 bases between them. This CDR3 is built from 14 residues. Germline loops: CDR1 MGHDK, CDR2 SYGVNS. The CDR3 spells CASSGNSYNSPLHF. For the CDR3, the DNA is TGTGCCAGCAGTGGTAACTCCTATAATTCACCCCTCCACTTT.

The V call is TRBV6-4, the J call TRBJ1-5; possibly TRBD1 for D (5 bases). In germline, CDR1 is MRHNA, CDR2 SNTAGT. This CDR3 is 17 amino acids long. The V gene lost 6 bases and the J gene lost 1 base, with 19 bases spanning the gap. CDR3 amino acids: CASSETRGDGSNQPQHF. The CDR3 DNA follows: TGTGCCAGCAGCGAGACGCGGGGGGACGGGAGCAATCAGCCCCAGCATTTT.

This rearrangement joins TRBV29-1 to TRBJ1-1, with D possibly being TRBD1 (5 bases). The germline V gene has CDR1 SQVTM and CDR2 ANQGSEA. V was trimmed by 6 bases and J by 1 base, leaving 15 bases between them. The CDR3 has 14 residues. The CDR3 region is CSVGRDSRNTEAFF. The CDR3 coding sequence is TGCAGCGTGGGGAGGGACTCCCGGAACACTGAAGCTTTCTTT.

Worth noting for this clone: The identical CDR3 is also encoded by other nucleotide sequences in the sample. The V gene is TRBV28, the J gene TRBJ2-5; D gene ambiguous. This CDR3 has 11 residues. CDR1 and CDR2 (germline): MDHEN, SYDVKM. The V and J ends lost 8 bases and 3 bases respectively, with 7 bases between them. CDR3 sequence reads: CASRSEETQYF. DNA of the CDR3: TGTGCCAGCCGAAGCGAAGAGACCCAGTACTTC.